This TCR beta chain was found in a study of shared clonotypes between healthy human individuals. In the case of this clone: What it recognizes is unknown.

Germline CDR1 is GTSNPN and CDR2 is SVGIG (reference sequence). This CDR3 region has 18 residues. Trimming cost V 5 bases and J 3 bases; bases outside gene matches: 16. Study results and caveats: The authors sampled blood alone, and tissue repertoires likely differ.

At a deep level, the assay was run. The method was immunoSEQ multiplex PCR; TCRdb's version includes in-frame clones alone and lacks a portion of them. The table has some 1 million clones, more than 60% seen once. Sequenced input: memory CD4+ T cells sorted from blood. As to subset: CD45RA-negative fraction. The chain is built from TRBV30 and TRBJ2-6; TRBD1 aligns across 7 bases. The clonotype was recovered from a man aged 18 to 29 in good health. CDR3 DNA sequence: TGTGCCTGGGCAGGTGACAGGGTCCCTTTAGGTGGGGCCAACGTCCTGACTTTC. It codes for CAWAGDRVPLGGANVLTF.